This TCR beta chain was identified in a study of blood T cells in healthy people across ages. A second PCR of 7 to 11 cycles used a sample-barcoded 5' primer and a J-beta primer mix. All samples gave at least 3 million CDR3-containing paired-end reads. Each CDR3 protein is one row after TCRdb ran MiXCR on the 5' RACE reads. The profile shows about 280,000 distinct CDR3 sequences, 25% to 30% of them singletons. This CDR3 is 14 amino acids long. Looked up from germline, CDR1 is MNHEY and CDR2 is SVGAGI. V was cut by 2 bases and J by 7 bases, with 14 bases left in between. This receptor was taken from a woman between 65 and 79 years old in good health. The source material was blood. The chain is built from TRBV6-5 and TRBJ2-5, with D tentatively TRBD1 (6 bases). For the CDR3, the DNA is TGTGCCAGCAGTTACGGGGACATCGCTGGGACCCAGTACTTC. Encoded protein: CASSYGDIAGTQYF.